This T cell receptor beta chain was captured in a study of identical twins. Each CDR3 protein is one row after TCRdb ran MiXCR on the 5' RACE reads. Among 470,000 or so distinct CDR3 sequences listed, 20% to 25% were seen once. Germline V lookup: CDR1 SGHRS, CDR2 YFSETQ. V lost 1 base to trimming and J lost 5 bases; unmatched junction nucleotides: 3. This CDR3 is built from 14 residues. This clonotype was seen at least ten times. The sample was also linked to a second study, of T cells expressing NK-cell markers.

The J gene is TRBJ2-1, the V gene TRBV5-1, with 7 bases aligning to TRBD1. Sequenced: CD4+ T cells sorted from blood. This sequence originates from a woman aged 18 to 35 in good health. CDR3: CASSLTGANNEQFF. The CDR3 coding sequence is TGCGCCAGCAGCTTGACAGGGGCTAACAATGAGCAGTTCTTC.